The 21 T cell receptor beta chains below come from one sample, sequenced in a study of human T cells and chemical hapten exposure. TCRdb re-called the RACE reads with MiXCR, one entry per CDR3 protein. In the table there are 300,000 to 450,000 distinct CDR3 sequences, around 4.8% of which are singletons. The time point: patch test 1, 2 weeks after DPC sensitization. Treatment here: therapeutic diphenylcyclopropenone sensitization with weekly scalp DPC. Here the sequenced sample was whole blood, taken in connection with sensitization to the hapten diphenylcyclopropenone (DPC). The source is a woman aged 45-59 years with alopecia areata. Some clones in this sample may be carry-over from other donors' samples.

The genes are TRBV25-1 and TRBJ1-5; 7 bases are shared with TRBD1. Germline CDR1 is MGHDK and CDR2 is SYGVNS. After removal of 6 bases from V and 5 bases from J, the junction contained 7 bases not matched to a gene. The CDR3 loop spans 14 amino acids. In nucleotides, the CDR3 is TGTGCCAGCAGACAGACAGGGCGAGATCAGCCCCAGCATTTT. It translates to CASRQTGRDQPQHF.

This clonotype was seen repeatedly, ten times or more. J is TRBJ1-1 and V is TRBV29-1; weak D call: TRBD1 (6 bases). Trimming stripped 3 bases from V and 6 bases from J, with 17 bases between. The CDR3 has 14 residues. The germline V gene has CDR1 SQVTM and CDR2 ANQGSEA. The CDR3: CSVEQGRYPPEAFF. The CDR3, as DNA: TGCAGCGTTGAGCAGGGGCGCTACCCTCCTGAAGCTTTCTTT.

The chain recombines TRBV27 with TRBJ1-3, with a weak D call TRBD1 (6 bases). The CDR3 totals 15 residues. Per the germline V gene, CDR1 is MNHEY and CDR2 is SMNVEV (reference sequence). V gave up 2 bases and J gave up 2 bases, with 10 bases separating them. CDR3 nucleotide sequence: TGTGCCAGCAGTTTACTGGGGGCAGCTGGAAACACCATATATTTT. This sequence encodes CASSLLGAAGNTIYF.

This clonotype was seen repeatedly, ten times or more. V gene TRBV20-1 combines with J gene TRBJ2-7; D is perhaps TRBD1 (6 bases). The CDR3 is 17 residues long. Germline V CDR1 and CDR2: DFQATT, SNEGSKA (reference sequence). The ends were cut back, 0 bases at V and 0 bases at J, with 18 bases in the middle. CDR3: CSARDLEGQGSSYEQYF. The DNA of the CDR3 is TGCAGTGCTAGAGATCTCGAGGGCCAGGGGAGCTCCTACGAGCAGTACTTC.

This clonotype was recorded a few times. The chain recombines TRBV18 with TRBJ2-3; 8 bases align to TRBD2. The V and J ends lost 0 bases and 2 bases, in that order; junction bases with no gene match: 10. The CDR3 is 18 residues long. Germline CDR1 reads KGHSH; CDR2 reads LQKENI. CDR3 sequence (DNA): TGTGCCAGCTCACCACCGAGAGCGGGAGTTGGGATCACAGATACGCAGTATTTT. It specifies CASSPPRAGVGITDTQYF.

V usage is TRBV7-6 and J usage is TRBJ2-3, with D uncertain. The CDR3 is made up of 12 amino acids. V was clipped by 5 bases and J by 10 bases, with 13 bases between them. Germline V CDR1 and CDR2: SGHVS, FNYEAQ. The CDR3 loop reads CASSQIFTSQYF. The CDR3 region has the DNA TGTGCCAGCAGCCAGATCTTTACTTCGCAGTATTTT.

The chain combines TRBV6-2 or TRBV6-3 with TRBJ2-5; no reliable D call. This CDR3 spans 13 amino acids. V lost 5 bases to trimming and J lost 0 bases, with 7 bases between them. CDR1 and CDR2 (germline): MNHEY, SVGEGT. The DNA for the CDR3 is TGTGCCAGCAGTATGGGGAACCAAGAGACCCAGTACTTC. This encodes CASSMGNQETQYF.

V usage is TRBV6-2 or TRBV6-3 and J usage is TRBJ1-5; TRBD1 might be the D (5 bases). Germline lookup yields CDR1 MNHEY and CDR2 SVGEGT. The CDR3 spans 14 residues. The V gene lost 3 bases and the J gene lost 6 bases, with 12 bases spanning the gap. CDR3 nucleotides: TGTGCCAGCAGTTATTATTGGGACGGTCAGCCCCAGCATTTT. Translated, it gives CASSYYWDGQPQHF.

This clonotype occurred a few times. This sequence joins TRBV7-3 and TRBJ2-1; a possible D gene is TRBD2 (6 bases). The CDR3 has 16 residues. CDR1 SGHTA and CDR2 FQGTGA come from the germline V gene. Trimming left V 2 bases short and J 10 bases short, with 21 bases between. The CDR3 spells CASSLVGSGEDGEQFF. CDR3 DNA: TGTGCCAGCAGCTTAGTAGGGTCGGGGGAGGACGGAGAGCAGTTCTTC.

In this sample, this clonotype turned up many times. The chain carries TRBV6-1 and TRBJ2-7; 8 positions match TRBD1. The V gene's germline CDR1 is MNHNS and CDR2 SASEGT. CDR3 size: 13 residues. Trimming took 6 bases from V and 4 from J; bases not matched to a gene: 5. This CDR3 is CASSRTGLYEQYF. The DNA of the CDR3 is TGTGCCAGCAGCCGGACAGGGTTGTACGAGCAGTACTTC.

There are many counts of this clonotype. The DNA of the CDR3 is TGCAGCGTTGAAGATATGGGGCACTATGGCTACACCTTC. Protein: CSVEDMGHYGYTF. This sequence joins TRBV29-1 and TRBJ1-2; a weak D match, TRBD1 (5 bases). The V end lost 0 bases, the J end lost 3 bases, and 8 bases lay between the germline ends. The germline gives CDR1 SQVTM, CDR2 ANQGSEA. The CDR3 length is 13 residues.

V and J are TRBV2 and TRBJ1-2, with TRBD1 matching over 7 bases. The V gene end was trimmed by 5 bases and the J gene end by 8 bases; junction bases not matched to a gene: 11. The CDR3 totals 14 residues. Germline V CDR1 and CDR2: SNHLY, FYNNEI. The CDR3 reads CASSPGTAARGYTF. CDR3 DNA: TGTGCCAGCAGTCCCGGGACAGCCGCCCGGGGCTACACCTTC.

There are many counts of this clonotype. V and J are TRBV4-1 and TRBJ1-6; D uncertain. Germline CDR1 and CDR2: MGHRA and YSYEKL. This CDR3 has 17 amino acids. V dropped 0 bases and J dropped 9 bases, with 18 bases sitting between them. CDR3 loop: CASSQDMGSQLLSPLHF. In DNA form, the CDR3 reads TGCGCCAGCAGCCAAGATATGGGGAGTCAATTGCTTTCACCCCTCCACTTT.

This clonotype was detected ten times or more. Its ends do not fully match the called genes, so a read error is possible. This sequence joins TRBV20-1 and TRBJ1-5; D is unresolved. The CDR3 length is 12 residues. The germline V gene has CDR1 DFQATT and CDR2 SNEGSKA (reference sequence). The DNA for the CDR3 is TGCAGTGCCAGAGAGGCGAATCAGCCCCAGCATTTT. Protein product: CSAREANQPQHF.

This clonotype was detected ten times or more. V usage is TRBV5-1 and J usage is TRBJ2-1; D possibly corresponds to TRBD1 (6 bases). This CDR3 has 15 amino acids. Germline loops: CDR1 SGHRS, CDR2 YFSETQ. Trimming cost V 1 base and J 8 bases, with 16 bases left between them. DNA for the CDR3: TGCGCCAGCAGCTTGAGGCAGGGGAGTGCCGATGAGCAGTTCTTC. Translating it yields CASSLRQGSADEQFF.

This clonotype was recorded many times. The CDR3 loop reads CASSPWDRFGNEQYF. The CDR3 bases are TGTGCCAGCAGCCCCTGGGACAGGTTCGGGAACGAGCAGTACTTC. The gene calls are TRBV28 and TRBJ2-7; 8 nucleotides agree with TRBD1. The V segment lost 6 bases and the J segment 5 bases; nucleotides outside the gene matches: 12. Germline lookup yields CDR1 MDHEN and CDR2 SYDVKM. The CDR3 sequence is 15 residues long.

The CDR3 DNA reads TGCGCCAGCAGCCTAGGACCGATTATCCTCTCCTACGAGCAGTACTTC. Amino acid sequence: CASSLGPIILSYEQYF. The chain is built from TRBV5-1 and TRBJ2-7, with D unresolved. This CDR3 has 16 residues. The V gene lost 4 bases and the J gene lost 0 bases, with 17 bases spanning the gap. Germline CDR1 and CDR2: SGHRS and YFSETQ.

This clonotype was detected only a few times. The chain links TRBV9 to TRBJ2-7; 7 bases are a match to TRBD1. J lost 6 bases, V lost 2 bases, and 8 bases had no gene match. This CDR3 has 14 amino acids. The germline gives CDR1 SGDLS, CDR2 YYNGEE. The CDR3: CASSVTGQGGEQYF. The DNA for the CDR3 is TGTGCCAGCAGCGTGACAGGGCAGGGCGGCGAGCAGTACTTC.

Many counts were recorded for this clonotype. The chain couples TRBV29-1 to TRBJ2-5; possibly TRBD1 or TRBD2 for D (6 bases each). The CDR3 is 13 amino acids. Germline assignment: CDR1 SQVTM and CDR2 ANQGSEA. The CDR3 protein is CSLGWGAEETQYF. In DNA form, the CDR3 reads TGCAGTCTTGGTTGGGGGGCAGAGGAGACCCAGTACTTC.

The chain combines TRBV3-1 with TRBJ2-1; D uncertain. CDR1 LGHDT and CDR2 YNNKEL come from the germline V gene (reference sequence). The CDR3 has 13 amino acids. V shed 4 bases and J shed 7 bases, with 11 bases lying between them. As DNA, the CDR3 is TGTGCCAGCAGCCCTAGTAGTTGGAATGAGCAGTTCTTC. Its translation is CASSPSSWNEQFF.

This clonotype was recorded many times. The chain links TRBV4-2 to TRBJ1-2; D possibly corresponds to TRBD1 (6 bases). CDR3 length: 14 residues. Germline CDR1 reads LGHNA; CDR2 reads YNFKEQ. Deletions cut 3 bases from V and 4 bases from J, with 12 bases between. CDR3 region: CASSHPQGTYGYTF. CDR3 DNA sequence: TGTGCCAGCAGCCATCCACAGGGTACCTATGGCTACACCTTC.